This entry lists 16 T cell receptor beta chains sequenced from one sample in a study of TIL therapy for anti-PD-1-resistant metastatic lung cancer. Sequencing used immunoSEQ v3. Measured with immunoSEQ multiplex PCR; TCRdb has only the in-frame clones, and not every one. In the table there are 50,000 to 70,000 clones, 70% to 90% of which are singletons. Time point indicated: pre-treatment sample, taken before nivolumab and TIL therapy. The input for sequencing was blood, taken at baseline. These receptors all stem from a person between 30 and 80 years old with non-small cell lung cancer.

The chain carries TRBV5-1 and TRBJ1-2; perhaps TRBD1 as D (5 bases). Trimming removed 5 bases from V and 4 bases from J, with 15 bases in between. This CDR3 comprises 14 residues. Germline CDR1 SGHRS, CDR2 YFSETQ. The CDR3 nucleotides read TGCGCCAGCAGTCCACGAGGGGATCCCTATGGCTACACCTTC. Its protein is CASSPRGDPYGYTF.

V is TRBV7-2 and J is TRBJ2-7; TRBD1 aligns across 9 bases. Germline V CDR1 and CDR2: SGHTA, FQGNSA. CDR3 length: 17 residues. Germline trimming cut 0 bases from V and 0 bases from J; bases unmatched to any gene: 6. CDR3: CASSLASGTGSSYEQYF. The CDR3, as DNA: TGTGCCAGCAGCTTAGCTTCCGGGACAGGGAGCTCCTACGAGCAGTACTTC.

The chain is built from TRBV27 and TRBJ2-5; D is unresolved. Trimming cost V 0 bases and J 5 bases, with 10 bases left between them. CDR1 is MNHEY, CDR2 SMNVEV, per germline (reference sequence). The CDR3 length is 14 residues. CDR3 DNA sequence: TGTGCCAGCAGTTTATCACTGGCGGAGGAGACCCAGTACTTC. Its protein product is CASSLSLAEETQYF.

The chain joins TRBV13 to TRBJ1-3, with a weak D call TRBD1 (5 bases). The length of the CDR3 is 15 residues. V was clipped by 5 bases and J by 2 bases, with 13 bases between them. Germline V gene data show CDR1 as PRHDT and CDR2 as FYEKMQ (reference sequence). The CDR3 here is CASSPRVRPGNTIYF. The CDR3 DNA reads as TGTGCCAGCAGCCCCAGGGTGCGGCCTGGAAACACCATATATTTT.

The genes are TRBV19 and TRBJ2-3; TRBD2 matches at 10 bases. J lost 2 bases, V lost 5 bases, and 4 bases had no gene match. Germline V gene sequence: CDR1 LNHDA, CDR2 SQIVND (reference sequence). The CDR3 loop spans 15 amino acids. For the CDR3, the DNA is TGTGCCAGTAGTTGGACTAGCGGCTACACAGATACGCAGTATTTT. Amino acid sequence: CASSWTSGYTDTQYF. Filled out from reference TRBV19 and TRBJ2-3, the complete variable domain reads DGGITQSPKYLFRKEGQNVTLSCEQNLNHDAMYWYRQDPGQGLRLIYYSQIVNDFQKGDIAEGYSVSREKKESFPLTVTSAQKNPTAFYLCASSWTSGYTDTQYFGPGTRLTVL.

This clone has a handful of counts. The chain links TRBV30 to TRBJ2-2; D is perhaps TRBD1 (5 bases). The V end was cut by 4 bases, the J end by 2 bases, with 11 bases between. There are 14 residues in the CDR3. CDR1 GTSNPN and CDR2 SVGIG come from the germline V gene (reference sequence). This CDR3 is CAWNTQGNTGELFF. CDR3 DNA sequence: TGTGCCTGGAATACTCAGGGAAACACCGGGGAGCTGTTTTTT.

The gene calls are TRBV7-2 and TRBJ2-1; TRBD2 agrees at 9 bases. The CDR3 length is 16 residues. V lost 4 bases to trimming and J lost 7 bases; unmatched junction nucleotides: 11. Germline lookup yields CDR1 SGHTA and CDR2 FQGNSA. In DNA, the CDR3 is TGTGCCAGCAGCTCATTCACGCGGGGGGGCCAAAATGAGCAGTTCTTC. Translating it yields CASSSFTRGGQNEQFF.

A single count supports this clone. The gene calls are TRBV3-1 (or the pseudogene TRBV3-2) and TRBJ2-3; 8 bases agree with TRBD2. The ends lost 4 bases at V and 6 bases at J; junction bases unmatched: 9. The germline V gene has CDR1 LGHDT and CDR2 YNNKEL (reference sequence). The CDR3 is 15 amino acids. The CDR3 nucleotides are TGTGCCAGCAGCCCGTTTGCGGGGGGTAGGGATACGCAGTATTTT. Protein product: CASSPFAGGRDTQYF.

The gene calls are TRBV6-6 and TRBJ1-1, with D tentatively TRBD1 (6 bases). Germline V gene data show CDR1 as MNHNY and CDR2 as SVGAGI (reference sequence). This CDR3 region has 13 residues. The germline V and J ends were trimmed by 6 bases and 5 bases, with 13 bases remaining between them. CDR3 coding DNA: TGTGCCAGCAGCGTAACAGGGTGGACTGAAGCTTTCTTT. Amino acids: CASSVTGWTEAFF.

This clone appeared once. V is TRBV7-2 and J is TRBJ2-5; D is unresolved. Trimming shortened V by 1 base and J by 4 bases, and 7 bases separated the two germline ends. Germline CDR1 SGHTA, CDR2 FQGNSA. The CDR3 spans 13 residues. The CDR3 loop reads CASSLVERETQYF. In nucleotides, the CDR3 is TGTGCCAGCAGCTTAGTTGAAAGAGAGACCCAGTACTTC.

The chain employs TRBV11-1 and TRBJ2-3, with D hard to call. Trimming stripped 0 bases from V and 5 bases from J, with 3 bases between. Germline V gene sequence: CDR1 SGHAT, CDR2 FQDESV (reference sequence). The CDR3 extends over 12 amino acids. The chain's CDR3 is CASSLARDTQYF. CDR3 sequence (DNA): TGTGCCAGCAGCTTAGCCCGAGATACGCAGTATTTT.

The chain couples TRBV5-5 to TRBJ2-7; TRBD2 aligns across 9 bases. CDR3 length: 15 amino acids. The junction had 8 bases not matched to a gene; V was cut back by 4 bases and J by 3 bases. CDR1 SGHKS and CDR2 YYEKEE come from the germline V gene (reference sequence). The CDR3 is CASSARLAVIYEQYF. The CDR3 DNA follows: TGTGCCAGCAGCGCCCGACTAGCGGTGATCTACGAGCAGTACTTC.

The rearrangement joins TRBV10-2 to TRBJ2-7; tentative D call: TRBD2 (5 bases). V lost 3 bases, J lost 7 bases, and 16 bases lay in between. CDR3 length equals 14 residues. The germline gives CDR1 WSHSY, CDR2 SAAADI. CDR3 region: CASSELLGRGEQYF. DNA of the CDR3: TGCGCCAGCAGTGAACTACTCGGACGCGGGGAGCAGTACTTC.

Here the CDR3 reads CASSDNRAAGNTIYF. CDR3 DNA: TGTGCCAGCAGTGATAACAGGGCGGCTGGAAACACCATATATTTT. The rearrangement links TRBV5-4 to TRBJ1-3; TRBD1 is a possible D gene (6 bases). The CDR3 spans 15 residues. V lost 5 bases and J lost 2, with 14 bases in between. Per germline, CDR1 SGHNT and CDR2 YYREEE (reference sequence).

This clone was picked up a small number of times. The CDR3 is CSAQGAGSYTF. CDR3 coding DNA: TGCAGCGCACAGGGGGCCGGGAGCTACACCTTC. The V gene is TRBV29-1, the J gene TRBJ1-2; TRBD1 matches at 9 bases. The CDR3 runs to 11 residues. V was pared by 7 bases and J by 9 bases, with 6 bases of the junction left unmatched. CDR1 SQVTM and CDR2 ANQGSEA come from the germline V gene.

Written as DNA, the CDR3 is TGTGCCACCAGTGATACAAGGGGAGTTAAAACCATACAAGAGACCCAGTACTTC. Its translation is CATSDTRGVKTIQETQYF. The chain recombines TRBV24-1 with TRBJ2-5; D assignment may be TRBD1 or TRBD2 (5 bases each). V was pared by 3 bases and J by 2 bases, with 21 bases between. Germline CDR1 and CDR2: KGHDR and SFDVKD. The CDR3 is 18 residues long.